The 25 T cell receptor beta chains reported below all come from one sample, sequenced in a study of technical replicates of blood from four donors. TCRdb keeps only in-frame clones here, not all; method: immunoSEQ multiplex PCR. This table holds 75,000 to 95,000 clones, roughly 94% found once. Input material: T cells isolated from PBMCs. Receptors were obtained from a human donor in good health.

The chain carries TRBV30 and TRBJ1-4; D is undetermined. V gave up 2 bases and J gave up 8 bases, with 9 bases separating them. This CDR3 spans 12 amino acids. The germline V gene encodes CDR1 GTSNPN and CDR2 SVGIG (reference sequence). This chain's CDR3 is CAWSTREEKLFF. The DNA for the CDR3 is TGTGCCTGGAGTACTAGAGAGGAAAAACTGTTTTTT.

This chain joins TRBV5-1 and TRBJ2-5; the D is unclear. The CDR3 covers 13 residues. V was shortened by 2 bases and J by 1 base, with 6 bases between the two germline ends. Germline CDR1 reads SGHRS; CDR2 reads YFSETQ. CDR3: CASSFGVQETQYF. CDR3 DNA: TGCGCCAGCAGCTTTGGAGTCCAAGAGACCCAGTACTTC.

This chain uses TRBV14 with TRBJ1-1; perhaps TRBD1 as D (5 bases). Per germline, CDR1 SGHDN and CDR2 FVKESK. Trimming cost V 4 bases and J 1 base, with 13 bases left between them. The CDR3 totals 15 residues. The CDR3 here is CASSPFGGENTEAFF. The CDR3 bases are TGTGCCAGCAGCCCCTTTGGGGGGGAGAACACTGAAGCTTTCTTT.

The chain links TRBV19 to TRBJ2-2, with 8 bases matching TRBD1. This CDR3 contains 20 residues. The V segment lost 2 bases and the J segment 0 bases; nucleotides outside the gene matches: 14. Germline CDR1 LNHDA, CDR2 SQIVND (reference sequence). CDR3 bases: TGTGCCAGTAGTATACGTCAGGGGGCCCGACTTATAGCGAACACCGGGGAGCTGTTTTTT. This encodes CASSIRQGARLIANTGELFF.

V and J are TRBV29-1 and TRBJ2-2, with TRBD2 identical over 11 bases. With 7 bases clipped from V and 5 bases from J, the junction kept 9 bases outside the gene matches. The CDR3 consists of 15 residues. Germline-derived CDR1 and CDR2 are SQVTM and ANQGSEA. CDR3 sequence: CSARGLAEGTGELFF. Written as DNA, the CDR3 is TGCAGCGCCCGGGGACTAGCGGAAGGAACCGGGGAGCTGTTTTTT.

The genes are TRBV5-1 and TRBJ2-1; no clear D gene. CDR3 size: 14 residues. From germline, CDR1 is SGHRS and CDR2 YFSETQ. V lost 1 base and J 0 bases, leaving 5 bases between the germline ends. This chain's CDR3 is CASSLTSSYNEQFF. The CDR3 nucleotides are TGCGCCAGCAGCTTGACGAGCTCCTACAATGAGCAGTTCTTC.

This rearrangement joins TRBV6-1 to TRBJ2-5, with TRBD1 identical over 7 bases. Losses at the gene ends were 3 bases for V and 2 bases for J; bases not matched to a gene: 3. Germline CDR1 is MNHNS and CDR2 is SASEGT. There are 14 residues in the CDR3. Here the CDR3 DNA reads TGTGCCAGCAGTGACTGGGGACAGCAAGAGACCCAGTACTTC. Translation gives CASSDWGQQETQYF.

This sequence joins TRBV6-1 and TRBJ2-7, with 7 bases identical to TRBD1. The length of the CDR3 is 15 residues. The V and J ends lost 5 bases and 4 bases, in that order; junction bases with no gene match: 11. Looked up from germline, CDR1 is MNHNS and CDR2 is SASEGT. CDR3 loop: CASSFPGGREYEQYF. CDR3 DNA: TGTGCCAGCAGTTTCCCAGGGGGTCGGGAATACGAGCAGTACTTC.

The rearrangement uses TRBV10-1 and TRBJ1-1; D remains ambiguous. The CDR3 is 13 amino acids. V was cut by 4 bases and J by 1 base, with 7 bases left in between. Germline CDR1 WNHNN, CDR2 SYGVQD (reference sequence). For the CDR3, the DNA is TGCGCCAGCAGTGTGATGGCGAACACTGAAGCTTTCTTT. It is translated as CASSVMANTEAFF.

The J gene is TRBJ1-2, the V gene TRBV19; perhaps TRBD1 as D (6 bases). V was clipped by 6 bases and J by 1 base, with 15 bases between them. This CDR3 has 15 residues. The germline V gene has CDR1 LNHDA and CDR2 SQIVND (reference sequence). The CDR3 coding sequence is TGTGCCAGTAGGTACCGGGACACCGATAACTATGGCTACACCTTC. It translates to CASRYRDTDNYGYTF.

The chain joins TRBV30 to TRBJ2-7; a weak D match, TRBD2 (5 bases). Trimming removed 0 bases from V and 0 bases from J, with 12 bases in between. The CDR3 contains 15 residues. Germline values: CDR1 GTSNPN, CDR2 SVGIG (reference sequence). As DNA, the CDR3 is TGTGCCTGGAGTGTGGGCAGACTAACCTCCTACGAGCAGTACTTC. Translation: CAWSVGRLTSYEQYF.

The rearrangement joins TRBV6-6 to TRBJ1-1; TRBD1 matches at 7 bases. The CDR3 spans 13 residues. Germline-derived CDR1 and CDR2 are MNHNY and SVGAGI (reference sequence). V gave up 8 bases and J gave up 0 bases; unmatched junction bases: 3. The CDR3: CASQGGMNTEAFF. The CDR3 region has the DNA TGTGCCAGCCAAGGGGGCATGAACACTGAAGCTTTCTTT.

The CDR3 DNA sequence: TGTGCCAGCAGTTTCTCGGTGCAGGGGGGATACGAGCAGTACTTC. This codes for CASSFSVQGGYEQYF. The chain combines TRBV28 with TRBJ2-7, with TRBD1 as a possible D gene (7 bases). The V end lost 3 bases, the J end lost 4 bases, and 16 bases lay between the germline ends. There are 15 residues in the CDR3. Germline loops: CDR1 MDHEN, CDR2 SYDVKM.

This clone was found once. The gene calls are TRBV18 and TRBJ2-4; TRBD1 might be the D (5 bases). The germline V gene encodes CDR1 KGHSH and CDR2 LQKENI. V was trimmed by 5 bases and J by 4 bases, leaving 9 bases between them. The CDR3 runs to 13 residues. DNA of the CDR3: TGTGCCAGCTCATCGGACACAAAAAACATTCAGTACTTC. It is translated as CASSSDTKNIQYF.

J is TRBJ2-2 and V is TRBV9, with 7 bases identical to TRBD1. V lost 3 bases, J lost 6 bases, and 2 bases stayed unmatched. Germline V gene sequence: CDR1 SGDLS, CDR2 YYNGEE. This CDR3 region has 13 residues. CDR3 nucleotides: TGTGCCAGCAGCGGAGGGGGCCCCGGGGAGCTGTTTTTT. Residues: CASSGGGPGELFF.

This chain uses TRBV4-1 with TRBJ2-1, with D perhaps TRBD2 (5 bases). Germline-derived CDR1 and CDR2 are MGHRA and YSYEKL. Trimming stripped 1 base from V and 1 base from J, with 20 bases between. The CDR3 contains 19 residues. CDR3 DNA sequence: TGCGCCAGCAGCCAAGGTCTGTTAGCAAAAGGCGGGTCCTACAATGAGCAGTTCTTC. Its translation: CASSQGLLAKGGSYNEQFF.

The V gene is TRBV6-1, the J gene TRBJ1-1; tentative D call: TRBD1 (5 bases). Per germline, CDR1 MNHNS and CDR2 SASEGT. CDR3 length: 13 amino acids. V was cut by 2 bases and J by 4 bases, with 8 bases left in between. CDR3 nucleotide sequence: TGTGCCAGCAGTGAAACAGGCCCCACTGAAGCTTTCTTT. Its protein product is CASSETGPTEAFF.

The J gene is TRBJ2-3, the V gene TRBV27; D remains ambiguous. The germline V and J ends were trimmed by 0 bases and 2 bases, with 6 bases remaining between them. The CDR3 is 14 amino acids. From germline, CDR1 is MNHEY and CDR2 SMNVEV (reference sequence). The CDR3 here is CASSLSQVTDTQYF. DNA for the CDR3: TGTGCCAGCAGTTTATCCCAGGTCACAGATACGCAGTATTTT.

This chain uses TRBV6-5 with TRBJ2-7, with 8 bases aligning to TRBD2. V lost 5 bases, J lost 7 bases, and 10 bases stayed unmatched. The germline V gene encodes CDR1 MNHEY and CDR2 SVGAGI. The CDR3 is 14 residues long. The CDR3 DNA follows: TGTGCCAGCAGTGACCGGGTCCCGGGAGGGGAGCAGTACTTC. It codes for CASSDRVPGGEQYF.

The chain is built from TRBV28 and TRBJ1-1; TRBD1 aligns across 8 bases. CDR3 length: 14 amino acids. Germline-derived CDR1 and CDR2 are MDHEN and SYDVKM. V was clipped by 10 bases and J by 1 base; unmatched bases: 8. Here the CDR3 DNA reads TGTGCCACCGTGAACAGGGGGGGGAACACTGAAGCTTTCTTT. It encodes CATVNRGGNTEAFF.

This sequence joins TRBV6-5 and TRBJ1-6; D perhaps matches TRBD1 (5 bases). Germline V CDR1 and CDR2: MNHEY, SVGAGI. CDR3 length: 15 residues. V lost 5 bases to trimming and J lost 4 bases, with 12 bases between them. CDR3 nucleotide sequence: TGTGCCAGCAGTCCTCCTTCAGGGTATAATTCACCCCTCCACTTT. Translated, it gives CASSPPSGYNSPLHF.

The CDR3 is CSASAGQGAFF. The DNA for the CDR3 is TGCAGTGCTAGTGCGGGACAGGGAGCTTTCTTT. The genes are TRBV20-1 and TRBJ1-1, with 9 bases matching TRBD1. Germline V gives CDR1 DFQATT, CDR2 SNEGSKA (reference sequence). This CDR3 is 11 amino acids long. Trimming at V came to 3 bases and at J to 10 bases, leaving 3 bases not matched to a gene.

The genes are TRBV27 and TRBJ2-3; perhaps TRBD1 as D (5 bases). The germline gives CDR1 MNHEY, CDR2 SMNVEV (reference sequence). V gave up 1 base and J gave up 5 bases, with 10 bases separating them. The CDR3 loop spans 14 amino acids. CDR3 sequence reads: CASSLWGAQDTQYF. CDR3 in DNA: TGTGCCAGCAGTTTATGGGGCGCTCAAGATACGCAGTATTTT.

This chain joins TRBV28 and TRBJ1-4, with no clear D. The V end was cut by 7 bases, the J end by 1 base, with 13 bases between. From germline, CDR1 is MDHEN and CDR2 SYDVKM. This CDR3 has 15 residues. The CDR3 DNA reads TGTGCCAGCATTACGGAAGAGGGAACTAATGAAAAACTGTTTTTT. Its translation: CASITEEGTNEKLFF.

This rearrangement joins TRBV11-3 to TRBJ1-2, with D possibly being TRBD1 (6 bases). The germline gives CDR1 SGHNT, CDR2 YENEEA. The V end was cut by 4 bases, the J end by 10 bases, with 10 bases between. CDR3 length: 11 residues. Written as DNA, the CDR3 is TGTGCCAGCAGCTCACAGGGAACCTACACCTTC. This codes for CASSSQGTYTF.